The 22 T cell receptor beta chains in this list originate from one sample, sequenced in a study of blood T cell repertoires in COVID-19 (dated by TCRdb to 2020 to 2022). Library construction relied on the immunoSEQ multiplex PCR assay. As stored in TCRdb, this immuneACCESS dataset retains in-frame rearrangements with V and J assigned. A fraction of the clones does not appear; measured against another copy, unresolved V genes explain less than half of the discrepancy, and the remainder lacks a known reason. A total of about 46,000 clones appear in this sample, 75% to 90% of them only once. The top ten hold under 8% of the sample. Sequencing input: peripheral blood. The receptors here all came from a man between 50 and 59 years old with acute or convalescent COVID-19.

The sample holds one count of this clone. The chain carries TRBV5-1 and TRBJ2-7; TRBD1 matches at 7 bases. This CDR3 has 14 residues. Germline V lookup: CDR1 SGHRS, CDR2 YFSETQ. The V and J ends lost 4 bases and 2 bases, in that order; junction bases with no gene match: 6. DNA of the CDR3: TGCGCCAGCAGCCCCTCAGGGGGAACCTACGAGCAGTACTTC. Translating it yields CASSPSGGTYEQYF.

The CDR3 loop reads CASVQGALTEAFF. The CDR3 DNA sequence: TGTGCCAGCGTACAGGGGGCTCTCACTGAAGCTTTCTTT. This chain connects TRBV6-5 to TRBJ1-1; 9 bases fit TRBD1. After removal of 8 bases from V and 4 bases from J, the junction contained 5 bases not matched to a gene. CDR3 length equals 13 residues. Germline assignment: CDR1 MNHEY and CDR2 SVGAGI.

The chain couples TRBV4-3 to TRBJ2-5; 11 nucleotides align to TRBD2. Germline CDR1 LGHNA, CDR2 YSLEER. Germline trimming cut 2 bases from V and 7 bases from J; bases unmatched to any gene: 12. This CDR3 has 17 residues. CDR3 coding DNA: TGCGCCAGCAGCCAAAGCCTAGCGGGGGGTCTTCGGGGGACCCAGTACTTC. Translating gives CASSQSLAGGLRGTQYF.

The chain uses TRBV5-1 and TRBJ2-2; D ambiguous. Trimming cost V 6 bases and J 4 bases, with 16 bases left between them. Looked up from germline, CDR1 is SGHRS and CDR2 is YFSETQ. CDR3 length equals 15 residues. The CDR3 nucleotides read TGCGCCAGCAATGATAAGAGTTCGGGCACCGGGGAGCTGTTTTTT. Amino acid sequence: CASNDKSSGTGELFF.

This chain connects TRBV24-1 to TRBJ2-5; D might be TRBD1 (5 bases). CDR3 length: 13 residues. Germline assignment: CDR1 KGHDR and CDR2 SFDVKD. V lost 7 bases, J lost 5 bases, and 13 bases lay in between. The DNA for the CDR3 is TGTGCCACCAGGGACATTAACGGGGAGACCCAGTACTTC. This gives the protein CATRDINGETQYF.

This clone is a singleton in its sample. The V call is TRBV7-2, the J call TRBJ2-5; 8 nucleotides agree with TRBD2. Losses at the gene ends were 5 bases for V and 2 bases for J; bases not matched to a gene: 4. The germline V gene encodes CDR1 SGHTA and CDR2 FQGNSA. CDR3 size: 14 residues. This chain's CDR3 is CASSLSGVQETQYF. In DNA form, the CDR3 reads TGTGCCAGCAGCCTTAGCGGGGTTCAAGAGACCCAGTACTTC.

This clone has just one count. The CDR3 loop reads CASSLDAGSYNSPLHF. CDR3 DNA: TGTGCCAGCAGCCTAGACGCGGGCTCCTATAATTCACCCCTCCACTTT. This chain links TRBV7-6 with TRBJ1-6; D ambiguous. Germline V gene sequence: CDR1 SGHVS, CDR2 FNYEAQ. V lost 5 bases to trimming and J lost 0 bases, with 11 bases between them. The CDR3 spans 16 residues. The whole variable domain, remainder taken from reference TRBV7-6 and TRBJ1-6, is GAGVSQSPRYKVTKRGQDVALRCDPISGHVSLYWYRQALGQGPEFLTYFNYEAQQDKSGLPNDRFSAERPEGSISTLTIQRTEQRDSAMYRCASSLDAGSYNSPLHFGNGTRLTVT.

The rearrangement links TRBV25-1 to TRBJ1-2; the match to TRBD1 covers 9 bases. Per germline, CDR1 MGHDK and CDR2 SYGVNS. The CDR3 contains 13 residues. Trimming removed 4 bases from V and 7 bases from J; junction bases left unmatched: 4. CDR3 nucleotide sequence: TGTGCCAGCAGTGCCCGGACAGGGGTTGGCTACACCTTC. It specifies CASSARTGVGYTF.

The V and J genes are TRBV19 and TRBJ1-1, with TRBD1 matching 7 bases. CDR3 length: 14 amino acids. From germline, CDR1 is LNHDA and CDR2 SQIVND (reference sequence). Unmatched junction bases numbered 3, after V lost 1 base and J lost 4 bases. The CDR3 DNA sequence: TGTGCCAGTAGTATAGGGCAGGGGGTCACTGAAGCTTTCTTT. Translating it yields CASSIGQGVTEAFF.

This chain links TRBV9 with TRBJ1-2; 10 bases agree with TRBD1. Germline trimming cut 2 bases from V and 7 bases from J; bases unmatched to any gene: 11. The CDR3 loop spans 16 amino acids. Germline assignment: CDR1 SGDLS and CDR2 YYNGEE. In DNA form, the CDR3 reads TGTGCCAGCAGCGTTAATAAGGCCGGGACAGGGGTTGGCTACACCTTC. Its protein is CASSVNKAGTGVGYTF.

This chain joins TRBV19 and TRBJ2-6; TRBD1 might be the D (6 bases). This CDR3 region has 20 residues. Trimming stripped 0 bases from V and 0 bases from J, with 18 bases between. In germline, CDR1 is LNHDA, CDR2 SQIVND (reference sequence). The CDR3 sequence is CASSIDGPGQFYSGANVLTF. The CDR3 nucleotides read TGTGCCAGTAGTATAGATGGGCCCGGACAGTTCTACTCTGGGGCCAACGTCCTGACTTTC.

V gene TRBV9 combines with J gene TRBJ1-1; D not certain. The V and J ends lost 4 bases and 5 bases respectively, with 12 bases between them. The germline CDR1 and CDR2 sequences are SGDLS and YYNGEE. The CDR3 runs to 13 residues. CDR3 sequence reads: CASSTVTGTEAFF. CDR3 DNA: TGTGCCAGCAGCACTGTGACGGGAACTGAAGCTTTCTTT.

The CDR3 DNA reads TGTGCCAGCAGTTACTATCGGACAGGCGAAGCTTTCTTT. It specifies CASSYYRTGEAFF. This chain uses TRBV6-2 or TRBV6-3 with TRBJ1-1; 7 bases align to TRBD1. This CDR3 is 13 amino acids long. Germline trimming cut 1 base from V and 8 bases from J; bases unmatched to any gene: 4. Germline V gives CDR1 MNHEY, CDR2 SVGEGT.

This clone was counted once. A junction end diverges from the germline sequence, so it may reflect a read error. The gene calls are TRBV25-1 and TRBJ2-5, with D hard to call. Germline CDR1 and CDR2: MGHDK and SYGVNS. This CDR3 region has 13 residues. The CDR3 sequence is CASNEFGEETQYF. CDR3 bases: TGTGCCAGCAATGAATTTGGAGAAGAGACCCAGTACTTC.

The genes are TRBV9 and TRBJ1-4; 7 bases align to TRBD1. Germline trimming cut 0 bases from V and 5 bases from J; bases unmatched to any gene: 16. This CDR3 spans 19 amino acids. CDR1 SGDLS and CDR2 YYNGEE come from the germline V gene. The CDR3 region is CASSVAPIGGLTQNEKLFF. CDR3 DNA sequence: TGTGCCAGCAGCGTAGCTCCTATAGGGGGCCTAACACAAAATGAAAAACTGTTTTTT.

This chain joins TRBV6-5 and TRBJ1-1; no clear D. The V gene lost 0 bases and the J gene lost 11 bases, with 13 bases spanning the gap. The CDR3 spans 13 residues. Germline lookup yields CDR1 MNHEY and CDR2 SVGAGI. The CDR3 loop reads CASSYSSGSRAFF. CDR3 coding DNA: TGTGCCAGCAGTTACTCATCGGGTTCGAGGGCTTTCTTT.

The V and J genes are TRBV18 and TRBJ2-2; D is undetermined. V was trimmed by 6 bases and J by 10 bases, leaving 9 bases between them. The CDR3 has 11 amino acids. Looked up from germline, CDR1 is KGHSH and CDR2 is LQKENI. As DNA, the CDR3 is TGTGCCAGCTCCCCGTCAGAGGAGCTGTTTTTT. This codes for CASSPSEELFF. The full variable domain, rest sourced from reference TRBV18 and TRBJ2-2, is NAGVMQNPRHLVRRRGQEARLRCSPMKGHSHVYWYRQLPEEGLKFMVYLQKENIIDESGMPKERFSAEFPKEGPSILRIQQVVRGDSAAYFCASSPSEELFFGEGSRLTVL.

The chain uses TRBV7-9 and TRBJ2-6, with unresolved D. The V gene's germline CDR1 is SEHNR and CDR2 FQNEAQ (reference sequence). This CDR3 region has 14 residues. Trimming took off 1 base at V and 4 bases at J, with 5 bases between the two ends. The chain's CDR3 is CASSLVSGANVLTF. For the CDR3, the DNA is TGTGCCAGCAGCTTAGTCTCCGGGGCCAACGTCCTGACTTTC.

The chain links TRBV30 to TRBJ2-1, with D perhaps matching TRBD1 (7 bases). The V gene lost 8 bases and the J gene lost 8 bases, with 22 bases spanning the gap. CDR1 is GTSNPN, CDR2 SVGIG, per germline (reference sequence). This CDR3 has 14 residues. CDR3 bases: TGTGCCCAGGGGGGAGCCCAAGGAGGATATGAGCAGTTCTTC. Protein product: CAQGGAQGGYEQFF.

The gene calls are TRBV7-8 and TRBJ2-3; 7 bases align to TRBD2. CDR1 and CDR2 (germline): SGHVS, FQNEAQ. The CDR3 extends over 14 amino acids. V gave up 4 bases and J gave up 6 bases; unmatched junction bases: 7. Here the CDR3 reads CASSSAGVWDTQYF. The CDR3 DNA reads as TGTGCCAGCAGCTCCGCGGGAGTTTGGGATACGCAGTATTTT.

This chain uses TRBV7-8 with TRBJ2-5, with 7 bases lining up with TRBD1. CDR1 is SGHVS and CDR2 is FQNEAQ in the germline V gene. The CDR3 runs 14 residues. V lost 5 bases to trimming and J lost 1 base; unmatched junction nucleotides: 4. The CDR3, as DNA: TGTGCCAGCAGCGTAGACAGGGTCCAAGAGACCCAGTACTTC. Protein sequence: CASSVDRVQETQYF.

This sequence joins TRBV19 and TRBJ2-1; TRBD2 aligns across 7 bases. This CDR3 is 14 amino acids long. CDR1 LNHDA and CDR2 SQIVND come from the germline V gene (reference sequence). V lost 6 bases to trimming and J lost 5 bases; unmatched junction nucleotides: 7. CDR3 DNA: TGTGCCAGTAGGGGTTGGACTAGGGACAATGAGCAGTTCTTC. Amino acids: CASRGWTRDNEQFF.